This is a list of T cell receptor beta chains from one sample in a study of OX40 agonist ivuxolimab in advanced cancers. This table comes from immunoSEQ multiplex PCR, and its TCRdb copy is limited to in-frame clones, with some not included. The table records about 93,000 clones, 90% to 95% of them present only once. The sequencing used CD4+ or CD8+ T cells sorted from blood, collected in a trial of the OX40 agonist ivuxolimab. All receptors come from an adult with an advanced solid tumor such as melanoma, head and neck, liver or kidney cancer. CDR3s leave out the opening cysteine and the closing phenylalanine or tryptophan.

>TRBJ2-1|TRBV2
ASVATTSDANEQF
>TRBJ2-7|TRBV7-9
ASSPASGDKYEQY
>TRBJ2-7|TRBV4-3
ASSQDSPSYEQY
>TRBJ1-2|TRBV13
ASSSGGDGYGYT
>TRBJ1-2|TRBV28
ASSLPWTGEDNYGYT
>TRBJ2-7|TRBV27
ASSLSTPSSSEQY
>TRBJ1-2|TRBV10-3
AIRGLDGYT
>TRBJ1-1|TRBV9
ASSSQGGTEAF
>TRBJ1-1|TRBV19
ASNQDRDRGSMNTEAF
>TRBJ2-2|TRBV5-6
ASSLGLTSGNTGELF
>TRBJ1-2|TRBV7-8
ASSHGTVYGYT
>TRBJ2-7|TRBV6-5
ASSNSQGGYEQY
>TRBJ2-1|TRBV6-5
ASSYGGRDNEQF
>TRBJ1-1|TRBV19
ASSILGTGEAF
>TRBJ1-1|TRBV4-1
ASSLRDREYTEAF
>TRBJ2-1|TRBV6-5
ASSYSLGNNEQF
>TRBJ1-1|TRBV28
ASSLSLTGSGLMNTEAF
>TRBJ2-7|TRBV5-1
ASREAGDGNEQY
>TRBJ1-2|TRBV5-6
ASSPGGIDGYT
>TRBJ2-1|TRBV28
ASSFGRGDHNEQF
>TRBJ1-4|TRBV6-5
ASSYSTGQLF
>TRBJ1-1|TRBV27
ASSLSEGTEAF
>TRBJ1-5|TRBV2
ASSGWSVTVAGQPQH
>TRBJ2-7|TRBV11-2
ASSFGQGSDEQY
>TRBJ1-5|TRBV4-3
ASSRGLGNQPQH
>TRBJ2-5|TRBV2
ASSVILGGPRQETQY
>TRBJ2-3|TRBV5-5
ASSSGIISSTDTQY
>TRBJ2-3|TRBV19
ASSIISRGDTQY
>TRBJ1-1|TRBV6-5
ASSYGTGEDTEAF
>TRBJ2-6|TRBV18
ASSPEVSGANVLT
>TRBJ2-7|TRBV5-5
ASSFGSGSYEQY
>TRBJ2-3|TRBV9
ASSVDFYGQGATDTQY
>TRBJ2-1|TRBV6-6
ASSYSLSNEQF
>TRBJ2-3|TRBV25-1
ASSEWGTTTDTQY
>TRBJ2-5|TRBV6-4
ASSDPSGGYQETQY
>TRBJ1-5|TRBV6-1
ASSAGTVINQPQH
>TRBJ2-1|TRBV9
ASSATSGGHNEQF
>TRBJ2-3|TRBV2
ASTKGSTDTQY
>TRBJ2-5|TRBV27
ASRSMETQY
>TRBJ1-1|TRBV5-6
ASSEGTEAF
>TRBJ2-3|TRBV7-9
ASSSPVVTSTDTQY
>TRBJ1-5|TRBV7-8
ASSLAIGGEQPQH
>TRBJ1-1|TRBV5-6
ASSNRQADIEAF
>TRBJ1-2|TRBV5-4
ASSLVGPLGAYGYT
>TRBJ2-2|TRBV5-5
ASSFYPNTGELF
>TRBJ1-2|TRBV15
ATSRVQSWDRDYGYT
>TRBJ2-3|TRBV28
ASKATETRWGRGTDTQY
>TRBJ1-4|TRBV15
ATSRSGSGGEKLF
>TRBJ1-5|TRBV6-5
ASSSGGNQPQH
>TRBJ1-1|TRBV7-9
ASSPLLSGVTEAF
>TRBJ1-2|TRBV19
ASSIAGGGNYGYT
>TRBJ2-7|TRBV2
ASLDLSGTALYEQY